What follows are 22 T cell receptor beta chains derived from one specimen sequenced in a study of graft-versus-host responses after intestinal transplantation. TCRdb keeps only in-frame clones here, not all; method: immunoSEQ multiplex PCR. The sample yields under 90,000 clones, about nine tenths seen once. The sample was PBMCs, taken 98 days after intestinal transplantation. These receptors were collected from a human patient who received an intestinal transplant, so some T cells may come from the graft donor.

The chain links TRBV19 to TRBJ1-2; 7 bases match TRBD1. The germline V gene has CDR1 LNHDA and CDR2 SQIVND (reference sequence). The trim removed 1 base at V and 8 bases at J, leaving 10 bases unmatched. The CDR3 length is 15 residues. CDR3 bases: TGTGCCAGTAGTATAGCCCAGGGGGTTCCTCAGGGCTACACCTTC. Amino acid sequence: CASSIAQGVPQGYTF.

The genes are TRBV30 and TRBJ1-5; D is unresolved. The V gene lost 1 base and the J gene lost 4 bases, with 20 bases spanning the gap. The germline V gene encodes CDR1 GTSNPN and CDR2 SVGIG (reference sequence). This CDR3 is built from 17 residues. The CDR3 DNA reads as TGTGCCTGGAGTGACCCAGCAGGTGGGTTAATAAATCAGCCCCAGCATTTT. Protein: CAWSDPAGGLINQPQHF. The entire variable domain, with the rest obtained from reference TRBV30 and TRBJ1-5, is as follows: SQTIHQWPATLVQPVGSPLSLECTVEGTSNPNLYWYRQAAGRGLQLLFYSVGIGQISSEVPQNLSASRPQDRQFILSSKKLLLSDSGFYLCAWSDPAGGLINQPQHFGDGTRLSIL.

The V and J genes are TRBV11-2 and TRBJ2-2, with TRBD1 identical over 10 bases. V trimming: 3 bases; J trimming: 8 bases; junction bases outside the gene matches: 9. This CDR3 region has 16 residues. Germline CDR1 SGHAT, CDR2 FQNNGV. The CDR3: CASSFRQGAPVGELFF. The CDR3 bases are TGTGCCAGCAGCTTTAGACAGGGGGCCCCAGTGGGGGAGCTGTTTTTT.

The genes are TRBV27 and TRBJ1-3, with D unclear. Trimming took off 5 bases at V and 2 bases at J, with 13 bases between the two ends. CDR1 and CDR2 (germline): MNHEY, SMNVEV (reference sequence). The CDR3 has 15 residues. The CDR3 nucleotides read TGTGCCAGCAGTAAAACCTGGGCCACTGGAAACACCATATATTTT. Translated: CASSKTWATGNTIYF.

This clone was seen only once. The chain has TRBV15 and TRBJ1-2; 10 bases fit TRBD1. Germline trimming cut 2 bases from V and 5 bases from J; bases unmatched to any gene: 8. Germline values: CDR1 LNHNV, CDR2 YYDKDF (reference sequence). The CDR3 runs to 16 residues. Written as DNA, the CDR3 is TGTGCCACCAGCAGACACCCAGGGACAGGGGCTTATGGCTACACCTTC. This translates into CATSRHPGTGAYGYTF. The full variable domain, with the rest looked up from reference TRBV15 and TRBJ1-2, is DAMVIQNPRYQVTQFGKPVTLSCSQTLNHNVMYWYQQKSSQAPKLLFHYYDKDFNNEADTPDNFQSRRPNTSFCFLDIRSPGLGDTAMYLCATSRHPGTGAYGYTFGSGTRLTVV.

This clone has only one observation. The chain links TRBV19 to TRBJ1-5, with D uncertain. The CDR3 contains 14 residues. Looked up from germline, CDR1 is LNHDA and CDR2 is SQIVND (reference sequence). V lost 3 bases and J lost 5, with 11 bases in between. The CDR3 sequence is CASSIIFGDQPQHF. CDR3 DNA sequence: TGTGCCAGTAGTATCATCTTCGGGGATCAGCCCCAGCATTTT. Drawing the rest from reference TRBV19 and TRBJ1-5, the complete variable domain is DGGITQSPKYLFRKEGQNVTLSCEQNLNHDAMYWYRQDPGQGLRLIYYSQIVNDFQKGDIAEGYSVSREKKESFPLTVTSAQKNPTAFYLCASSIIFGDQPQHFGDGTRLSIL.

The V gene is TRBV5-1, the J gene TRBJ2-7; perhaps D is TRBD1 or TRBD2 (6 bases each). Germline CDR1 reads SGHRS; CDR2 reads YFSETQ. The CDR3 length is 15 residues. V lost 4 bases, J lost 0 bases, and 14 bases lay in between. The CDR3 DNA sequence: TGCGCCAGCAGCCTTGTGCCGGGGGCCTCCTACGAGCAGTACTTC. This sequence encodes CASSLVPGASYEQYF.

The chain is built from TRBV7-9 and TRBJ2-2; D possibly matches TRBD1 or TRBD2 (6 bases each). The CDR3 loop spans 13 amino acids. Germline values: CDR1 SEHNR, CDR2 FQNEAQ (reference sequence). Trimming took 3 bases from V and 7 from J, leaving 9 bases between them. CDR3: CASSFEGGGELFF. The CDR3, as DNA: TGTGCCAGCAGCTTCGAGGGGGGCGGGGAGCTGTTTTTT.

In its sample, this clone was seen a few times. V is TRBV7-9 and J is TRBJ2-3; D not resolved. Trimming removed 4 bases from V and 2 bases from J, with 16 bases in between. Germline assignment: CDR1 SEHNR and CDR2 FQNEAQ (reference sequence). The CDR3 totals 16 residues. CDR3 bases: TGTGCCAGCAGCTCGCCGCGCGTAGAAGACACAGATACGCAGTATTTT. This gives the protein CASSSPRVEDTDTQYF.

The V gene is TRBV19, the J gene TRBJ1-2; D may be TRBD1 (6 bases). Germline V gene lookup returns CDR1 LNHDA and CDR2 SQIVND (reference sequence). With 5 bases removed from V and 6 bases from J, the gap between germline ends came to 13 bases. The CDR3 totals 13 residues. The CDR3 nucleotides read TGTGCCAGTAGTTTCGGGACAAACGATGGCTACACCTTC. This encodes CASSFGTNDGYTF.

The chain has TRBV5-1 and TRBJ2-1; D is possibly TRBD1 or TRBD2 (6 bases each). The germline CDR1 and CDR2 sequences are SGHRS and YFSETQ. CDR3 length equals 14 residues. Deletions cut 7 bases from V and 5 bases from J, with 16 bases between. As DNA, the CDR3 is TGCGCCAGCTTCGTACGAGGGGGGCACAATGAGCAGTTCTTC. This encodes CASFVRGGHNEQFF. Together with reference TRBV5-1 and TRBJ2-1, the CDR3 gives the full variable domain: KAGVTQTPRYLIKTRGQQVTLSCSPISGHRSVSWYQQTPGQGLQFLFEYFSETQRNKGNFPGRFSGRQFSNSRSEMNVSTLELGDSALYLCASFVRGGHNEQFFGPGTRLTVL.

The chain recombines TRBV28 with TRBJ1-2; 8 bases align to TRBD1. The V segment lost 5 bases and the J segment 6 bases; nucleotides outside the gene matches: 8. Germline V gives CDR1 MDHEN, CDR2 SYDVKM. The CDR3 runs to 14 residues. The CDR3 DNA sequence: TGTGCCAGCAGTCTCTATACAGGGGGAGATGGCTACACCTTC. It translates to CASSLYTGGDGYTF.

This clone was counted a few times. The CDR3 sequence: CASSRTGGGEKLFF. DNA for the CDR3: TGCGCCAGCAGCCGAACAGGGGGCGGTGAAAAACTGTTTTTT. V is TRBV4-1 and J is TRBJ1-4; 9 nucleotides align to TRBD1. CDR3 size: 14 residues. Germline trimming cut 4 bases from V and 7 bases from J; bases unmatched to any gene: 4. Per germline, CDR1 MGHRA and CDR2 YSYEKL.

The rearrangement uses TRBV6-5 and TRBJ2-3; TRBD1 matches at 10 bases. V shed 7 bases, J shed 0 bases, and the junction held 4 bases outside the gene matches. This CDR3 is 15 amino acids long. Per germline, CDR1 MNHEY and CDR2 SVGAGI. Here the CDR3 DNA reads TGTGCCAGCACCAAGACAGGGGGCAGCACAGATACGCAGTATTTT. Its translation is CASTKTGGSTDTQYF.

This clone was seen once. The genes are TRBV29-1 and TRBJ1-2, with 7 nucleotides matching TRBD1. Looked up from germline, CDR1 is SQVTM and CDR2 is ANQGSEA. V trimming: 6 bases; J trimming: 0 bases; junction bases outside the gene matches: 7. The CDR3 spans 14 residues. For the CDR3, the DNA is TGCAGCGTGTGGGGACAGCTCTCTAACTATGGCTACACCTTC. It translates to CSVWGQLSNYGYTF.

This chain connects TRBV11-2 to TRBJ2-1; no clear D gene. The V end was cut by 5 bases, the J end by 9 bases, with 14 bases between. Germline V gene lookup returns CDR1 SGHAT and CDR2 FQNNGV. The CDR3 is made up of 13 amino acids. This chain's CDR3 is CASSPSTAAEQFF. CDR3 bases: TGTGCCAGCAGCCCTTCCACGGCGGCTGAGCAGTTCTTC.

The CDR3 region is CASSSEVAGSSYNEQFF. CDR3 nucleotides: TGTGCCAGCAGCTCGGAAGTAGCGGGGAGCTCCTACAATGAGCAGTTCTTC. This sequence joins TRBV7-2 and TRBJ2-1; 8 bases align to TRBD2. This CDR3 comprises 17 residues. V dropped 4 bases and J dropped 0; count of bases not matched to a gene: 8. CDR1 SGHTA and CDR2 FQGNSA come from the germline V gene.

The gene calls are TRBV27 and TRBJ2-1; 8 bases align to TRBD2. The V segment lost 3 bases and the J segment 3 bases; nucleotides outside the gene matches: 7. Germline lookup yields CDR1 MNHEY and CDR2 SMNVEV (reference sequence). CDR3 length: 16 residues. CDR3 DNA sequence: TGTGCCAGCAGTTTTTTAGGCGGGAGGTTCTACAATGAGCAGTTCTTC. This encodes CASSFLGGRFYNEQFF.

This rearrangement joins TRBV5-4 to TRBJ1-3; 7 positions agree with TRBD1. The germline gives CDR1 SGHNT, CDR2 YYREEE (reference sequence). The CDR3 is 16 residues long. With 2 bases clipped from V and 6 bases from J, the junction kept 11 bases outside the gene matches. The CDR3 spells CASSLEANGQANTIYF. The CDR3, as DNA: TGTGCCAGCAGCTTAGAAGCCAATGGACAGGCAAACACCATATATTTT.

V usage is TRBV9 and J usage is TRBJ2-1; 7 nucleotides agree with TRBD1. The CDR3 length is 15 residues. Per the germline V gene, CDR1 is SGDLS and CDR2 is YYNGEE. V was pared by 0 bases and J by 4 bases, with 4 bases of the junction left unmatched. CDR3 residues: CASSVEGGQYNEQFF. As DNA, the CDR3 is TGTGCCAGCAGCGTAGAAGGGGGACAGTACAATGAGCAGTTCTTC. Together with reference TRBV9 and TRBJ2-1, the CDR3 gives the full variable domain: DSGVTQTPKHLITATGQRVTLRCSPRSGDLSVYWYQQSLDQGLQFLIQYYNGEERAKGNILERFSAQQFPDLHSELNLSSLELGDSALYFCASSVEGGQYNEQFFGPGTRLTVL.

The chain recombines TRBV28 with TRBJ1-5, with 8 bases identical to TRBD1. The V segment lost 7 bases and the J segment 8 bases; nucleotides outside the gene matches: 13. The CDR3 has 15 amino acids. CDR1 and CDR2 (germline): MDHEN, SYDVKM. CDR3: CASKMTGAVGEPQHF. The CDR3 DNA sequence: TGTGCCAGCAAAATGACAGGGGCCGTCGGGGAGCCCCAGCATTTT.

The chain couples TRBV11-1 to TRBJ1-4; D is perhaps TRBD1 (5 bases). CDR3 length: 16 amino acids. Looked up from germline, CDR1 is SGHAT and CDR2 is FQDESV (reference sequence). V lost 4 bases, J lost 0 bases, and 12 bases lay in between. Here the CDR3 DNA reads TGTGCCAGCAGCTCGGGGACCCCTTCAACTAATGAAAAACTGTTTTTT. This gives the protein CASSSGTPSTNEKLFF.